This note documents a single T cell receptor (beta chain) sequence. The junction departs from the called germline gene at one end, perhaps through a read error. This CDR3 is built from 15 residues. Germline V gene sequence: CDR1 SGHRS, CDR2 YFSETQ. The entry originates in a study of T cell changes during pregnancy in multiple sclerosis. The assay was immunoSEQ multiplex PCR, and TCRdb's table has in-frame clones only and misses some. The data show around 61,000 clones, under 95% seen once. The sequence came from a female donor in good health, enrolled as a control in a pregnancy study. Material: peripheral blood, obtained in the third trimester of pregnancy. J is TRBJ1-2 and V is TRBV5-1; TRBD1 matches at 8 bases. CDR3 sequence (DNA): TGCGCCAGCAGATTGGATGGGACAGGAGGTCGTGGCTACACCTTC. Encoded protein: CASRLDGTGGRGYTF.